Listed below are T cell receptor beta chains from one sample, sequenced in a study of OX40 agonist ivuxolimab in advanced cancers. The method was immunoSEQ multiplex PCR; TCRdb's version includes in-frame clones alone and lacks a portion of them. The sample lists tens of thousands of clones, about 88% seen once, with roughly 0.7% in the top ten. The specimen was CD4+ or CD8+ T cells sorted from blood, collected in a trial of the OX40 agonist ivuxolimab. These receptors were obtained from an adult with an advanced solid tumor such as melanoma, head and neck, liver or kidney cancer. CDR3s include the opening cysteine and the closing phenylalanine or tryptophan. A D gene is named only where the DNA matches it firmly. Clone size is stated in some rows and not others, as once, few, many or a class when expanded.

d_call clone_size j_call v_call cdr3_aa cdr3_nt
TRBD1 once TRBJ1-6 TRBV6-1 CASTRTGGSHSPLHF TGTGCCAGCACGAGAACAGGGGGATCCCATTCACCCCTCCACTTT
TRBD2 - TRBJ2-3 TRBV5-1 CASSLTSRSTDTQYF TGCGCCAGCAGCCTGACTAGCCGCTCCACAGATACGCAGTATTTT
- - TRBJ2-2 TRBV7-3 CASSQLPGNTGELFF TGTGCCAGCAGCCAACTCCCCGGGAACACCGGGGAGCTGTTTTTT
TRBD1 - TRBJ1-6 TRBV5-6 CASSLGDRDYSPLHF TGTGCCAGCAGCTTGGGGGACAGGGACTATTCACCCCTCCACTTT
TRBD1 - TRBJ1-2 TRBV6-6 CASNLQGVDYGYTF TGTGCCAGTAACCTACAGGGGGTTGACTATGGCTACACCTTC
TRBD2 - TRBJ2-1 TRBV5-4 CASSFGGRANNEQFF TGTGCCAGCAGCTTCGGCGGGAGGGCCAACAATGAGCAGTTCTTC
TRBD1 - TRBJ1-3 TRBV4-2 CASSLGTGSGNTIYF TGTGCCAGCAGCCTTGGGACAGGTTCTGGAAACACCATATATTTT
TRBD2 - TRBJ2-2 TRBV11-2 CASSPGTSTGELFF TGTGCCAGCAGCCCCGGGACTAGTACCGGGGAGCTGTTTTTT
TRBD1 - TRBJ1-5 TRBV19 CASRDRGNQPQHF TGTGCCAGTAGAGACAGGGGCAATCAGCCCCAGCATTTT
TRBD2 few TRBJ2-7 TRBV7-3 CASSGTSGTEQYF TGTGCCAGCAGCGGGACTAGCGGGACCGAGCAGTACTTC
TRBD2 - TRBJ2-5 TRBV5-1 CASSPLLAGGGGGETQYF TGCGCCAGCAGCCCGTTACTAGCGGGAGGAGGGGGTGGAGAGACCCAGTACTTC
- - TRBJ2-3 TRBV5-1 CASSLPTGTDTQYF TGCGCCAGCAGCTTGCCGACAGGCACAGATACGCAGTATTTT
- once TRBJ1-5 TRBV19 CATVTPGRGDQPQHF TGTGCCACCGTAACACCAGGGAGAGGGGATCAGCCCCAGCATTTT
TRBD2 - TRBJ2-2 TRBV19 CASAKRLAGVSGELFF TGTGCCAGTGCCAAGAGACTAGCGGGAGTATCGGGGGAGCTGTTTTTT
- - TRBJ2-4 TRBV20-1 CSASSKNIQYF TGCAGTGCTAGCTCAAAGAACATTCAGTACTTC
- - TRBJ2-2 TRBV15 CATSRGVGAGELFF TGTGCCACCAGCAGGGGGGTGGGGGCCGGGGAGCTGTTTTTT
- - TRBJ1-4 TRBV28 CASSSEASRGEKLFF TGTGCCAGCAGTTCAGAAGCCTCTAGGGGTGAAAAACTGTTTTTT
- few TRBJ1-2 TRBV5-6 CASSLDYGYTF TGTGCCAGCAGCTTGGACTATGGCTACACCTTC
- - TRBJ1-5 TRBV30 CAWGLPNQPQHF TGTGCCTGGGGTTTGCCGAATCAGCCCCAGCATTTT
- - TRBJ1-1 TRBV30 CACLRSGTSAQAFF TGTGCCTGCCTAAGATCCGGGACATCCGCCCAAGCTTTCTTT